This TCR beta chain was profiled in a study of T-cell reconstitution after alpha-beta-depleted transplantation in children (dated by TCRdb to 2016 to 2017). As for the study more broadly: Using TCR repertoire profiling, the study quantitatively followed how T-cell immune reconstitution unfolded in children after TCRalphabeta/CD19-depleted allogeneic hematopoietic cell transplantation.

The junction shows trimming of 3 bases on V and 4 bases on J, plus 12 bases between the germline ends. There are 15 amino acids in the CDR3, from cysteine to phenylalanine inclusive. This entry keeps only the CDR3 DNA: 45 bases, framed from base 1. The treatment or condition label, as the study defines it: allogeneic hematopoietic cell transplantation with graft depleted of TCRalphabeta T cells and CD19 B cells. TCRalphabeta/CD19-depleted allogeneic hematopoietic cell grafts were given to the transplant recipients, all of whom were children. This clonotype turned up a few times. No antigen is known for it. There are no base qualities to consult, and no much larger clone falls within one base. The paper's findings and limits, for the study overall: In some patients, the high TCRbeta diversity seen at day 60 was put down to recipient T cells and intrathymic progenitors that had survived conditioning. The frequencies of hyperexpanded clones fell over the following months, and after one year, T-cell counts and TCRbeta diversity were mostly attributed to newly produced T cells. The apparently early recovery of alphabetaT-cell counts about two months after transplant reportedly depended on only several hundred rapidly expanded clones that came from non-depleted graft cells.

Receptor amplification or capture employed PCR. TCRdb lists the instrument as Illumina HiSeq 2500. To normalize quantification of the TCRbeta repertoire, the TCR libraries were built with molecular barcoding that relied on unique molecular identifiers. TCRdb's own reprocessing of the public reads used fastp at Q25 and MiXCR and kept productive beta chains. When rows share a CDR3 protein, they turn into one entry using the most common DNA and genes. The sample table records around 450,000 distinct CDR3 sequences; around 15% of these occur just once. The top ten clonotypes cover roughly 27% of the sample.

The sequence is built from TRBV12-3 or TRBV12-4 and TRBJ2-2; tentative D gene TRBD1, with 6 bases matching. The sample here was PBMCs, mostly from graft donor cells, taken 360 days after TCRalphabeta/CD19-depleted stem cell transplant. The receptor's source is a boy less than two years old who had a stem cell transplant for Wiskott-Aldrich syndrome, so the T cells may come from the graft donor. The CDR3 amino acid sequence is: CASSFGRGGTGELFF. The nucleotide sequence is given as TGTGCCAGCAGTTTTGGTCGAGGGGGCACCGGGGAGCTGTTTTTT.